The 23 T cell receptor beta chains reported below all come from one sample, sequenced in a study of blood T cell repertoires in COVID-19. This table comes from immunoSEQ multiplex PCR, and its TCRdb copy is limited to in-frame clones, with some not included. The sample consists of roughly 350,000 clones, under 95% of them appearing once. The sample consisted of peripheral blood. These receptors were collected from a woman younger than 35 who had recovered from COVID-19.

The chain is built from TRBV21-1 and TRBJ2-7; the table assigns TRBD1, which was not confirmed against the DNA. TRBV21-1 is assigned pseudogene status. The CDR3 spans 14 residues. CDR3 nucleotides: TGTGCCAGCAGCAAACAGGACAGGGCCTACGAGCAGTACGTC. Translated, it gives CASSKQDRAYEQYV.

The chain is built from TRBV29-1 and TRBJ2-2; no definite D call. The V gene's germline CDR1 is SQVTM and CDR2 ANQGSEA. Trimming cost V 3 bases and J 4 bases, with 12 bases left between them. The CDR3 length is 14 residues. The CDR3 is CSVESELSTGELFF. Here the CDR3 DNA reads TGCAGCGTTGAGTCAGAATTAAGCACCGGGGAGCTGTTTTTT.

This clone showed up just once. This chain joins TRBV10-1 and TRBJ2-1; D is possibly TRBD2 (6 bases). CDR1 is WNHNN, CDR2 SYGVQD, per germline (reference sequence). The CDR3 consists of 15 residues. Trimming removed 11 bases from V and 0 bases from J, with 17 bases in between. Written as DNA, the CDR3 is TGCGCCGGCTCCTTGGAGGGAAGCTCCTACAATGAGCAGTTCTTC. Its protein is CAGSLEGSSYNEQFF.

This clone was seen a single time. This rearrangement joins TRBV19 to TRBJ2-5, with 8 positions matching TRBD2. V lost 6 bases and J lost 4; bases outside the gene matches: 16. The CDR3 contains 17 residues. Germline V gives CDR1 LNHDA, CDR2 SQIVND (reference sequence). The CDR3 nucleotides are TGTGCCAGTAGCCGAGGATTTAGTTCGGGAGGGAGAGAGACCCAGTACTTC. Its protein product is CASSRGFSSGGRETQYF.

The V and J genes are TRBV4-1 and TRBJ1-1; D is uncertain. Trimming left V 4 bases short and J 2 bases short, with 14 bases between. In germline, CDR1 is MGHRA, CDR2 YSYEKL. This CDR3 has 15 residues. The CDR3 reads CASSPSRAANTEAFF. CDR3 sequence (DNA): TGCGCCAGCAGCCCCTCACGAGCCGCAAACACTGAAGCTTTCTTT.

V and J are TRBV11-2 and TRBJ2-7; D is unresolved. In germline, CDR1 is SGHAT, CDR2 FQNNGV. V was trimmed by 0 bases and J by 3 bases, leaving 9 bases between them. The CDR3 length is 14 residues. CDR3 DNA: TGTGCCAGCAGCTTAGATCGCCTACGCTACGAGCAGTACGTC. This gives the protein CASSLDRLRYEQYV.

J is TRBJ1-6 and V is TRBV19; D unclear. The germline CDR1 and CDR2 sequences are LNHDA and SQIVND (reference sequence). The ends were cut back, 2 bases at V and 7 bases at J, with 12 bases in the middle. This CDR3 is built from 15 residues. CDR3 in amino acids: CASSIYTPGNSPLHF. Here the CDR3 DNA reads TGTGCCAGTAGTATATACACGCCGGGGAATTCACCCCTCCACTTT. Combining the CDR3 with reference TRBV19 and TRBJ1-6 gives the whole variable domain DGGITQSPKYLFRKEGQNVTLSCEQNLNHDAMYWYRQDPGQGLRLIYYSQIVNDFQKGDIAEGYSVSREKKESFPLTVTSAQKNPTAFYLCASSIYTPGNSPLHFGNGTRLTVT.

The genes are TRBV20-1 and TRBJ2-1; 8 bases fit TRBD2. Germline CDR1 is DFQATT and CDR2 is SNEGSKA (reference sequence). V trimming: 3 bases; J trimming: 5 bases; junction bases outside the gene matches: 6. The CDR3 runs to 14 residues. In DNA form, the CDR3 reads TGCAGTGCTAGTGACGGGAGGGGGAACAATGAGCAGTTCTTC. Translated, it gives CSASDGRGNNEQFF.

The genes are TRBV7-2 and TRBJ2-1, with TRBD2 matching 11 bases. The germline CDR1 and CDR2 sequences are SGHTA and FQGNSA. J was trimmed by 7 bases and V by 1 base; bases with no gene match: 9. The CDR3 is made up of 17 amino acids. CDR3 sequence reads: CASSLVPLAGVRNEQFF. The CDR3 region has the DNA TGTGCCAGCAGCTTAGTCCCACTAGCGGGAGTTCGAAATGAGCAGTTCTTC.

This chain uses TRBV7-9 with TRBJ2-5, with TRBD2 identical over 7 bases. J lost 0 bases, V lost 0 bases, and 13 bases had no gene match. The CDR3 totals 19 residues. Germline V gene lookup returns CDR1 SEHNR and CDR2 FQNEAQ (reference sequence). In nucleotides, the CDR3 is TGTGCCAGCAGCTTAGCGTCGACTCGGGCGGGAGAAAACCAAGAGACCCAGTACTTC. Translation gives CASSLASTRAGENQETQYF.

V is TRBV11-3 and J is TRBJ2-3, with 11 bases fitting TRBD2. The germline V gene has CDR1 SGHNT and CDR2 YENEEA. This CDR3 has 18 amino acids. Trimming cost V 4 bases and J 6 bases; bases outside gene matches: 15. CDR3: CASSSRWRTSGRRDTQYF. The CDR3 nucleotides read TGTGCCAGCAGCTCTCGCTGGCGTACTAGCGGGAGACGGGATACGCAGTATTTT.

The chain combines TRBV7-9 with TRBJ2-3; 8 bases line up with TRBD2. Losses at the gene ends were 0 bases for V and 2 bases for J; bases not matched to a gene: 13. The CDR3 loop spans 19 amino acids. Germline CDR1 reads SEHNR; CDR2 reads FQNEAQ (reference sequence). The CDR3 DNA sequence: TGTGCCAGCAGCTTAGCGGGAAACGGGAGGGATGCGGTCACAGATACGCAGTATTTT. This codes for CASSLAGNGRDAVTDTQYF.

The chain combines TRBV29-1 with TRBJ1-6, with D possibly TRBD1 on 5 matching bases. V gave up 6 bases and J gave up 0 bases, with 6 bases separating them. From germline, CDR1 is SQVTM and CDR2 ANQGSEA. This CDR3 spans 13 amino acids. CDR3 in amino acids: CSVRGSYNSPLHF. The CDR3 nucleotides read TGCAGCGTAAGGGGCTCCTATAATTCACCCCTCCACTTT.

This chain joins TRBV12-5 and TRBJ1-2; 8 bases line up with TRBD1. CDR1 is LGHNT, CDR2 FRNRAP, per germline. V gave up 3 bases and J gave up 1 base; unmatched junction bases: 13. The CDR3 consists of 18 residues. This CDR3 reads CASGLIQGGLRLNYGYTF. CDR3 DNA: TGTGCTAGTGGTTTAATACAGGGGGGTCTTAGGCTTAACTATGGCTACACCTTC.

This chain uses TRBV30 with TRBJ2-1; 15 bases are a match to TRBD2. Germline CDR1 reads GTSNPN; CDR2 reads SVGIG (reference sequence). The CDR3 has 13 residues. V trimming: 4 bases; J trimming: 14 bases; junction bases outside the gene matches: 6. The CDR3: CAWTRTSGGVKFF. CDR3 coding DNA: TGTGCCTGGACCCGGACTAGCGGGGGGGTAAAGTTCTTC.

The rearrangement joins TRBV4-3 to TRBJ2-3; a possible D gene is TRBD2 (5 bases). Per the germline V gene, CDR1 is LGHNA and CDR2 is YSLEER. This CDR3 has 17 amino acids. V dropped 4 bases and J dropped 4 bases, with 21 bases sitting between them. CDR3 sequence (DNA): TGCGCCAGCAGCCGCTTCCATACTAGTTTCGCCCCAGATACGCAGTATTTT. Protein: CASSRFHTSFAPDTQYF.

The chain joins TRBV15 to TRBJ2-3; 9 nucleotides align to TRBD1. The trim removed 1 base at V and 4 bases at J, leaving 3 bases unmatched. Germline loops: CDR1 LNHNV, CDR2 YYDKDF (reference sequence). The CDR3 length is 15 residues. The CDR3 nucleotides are TGTGCCACCAGCAGAGGAAGACAGGGGGCAGATACGCAGTATTTT. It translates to CATSRGRQGADTQYF.

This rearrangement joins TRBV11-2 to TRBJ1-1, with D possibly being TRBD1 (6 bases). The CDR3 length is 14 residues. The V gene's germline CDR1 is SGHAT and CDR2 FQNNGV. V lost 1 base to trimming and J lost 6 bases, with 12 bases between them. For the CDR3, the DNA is TGTGCCAGCAGCTTAGTTGCGGGGGCCTCTGAAGCTTTCTTT. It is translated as CASSLVAGASEAFF.

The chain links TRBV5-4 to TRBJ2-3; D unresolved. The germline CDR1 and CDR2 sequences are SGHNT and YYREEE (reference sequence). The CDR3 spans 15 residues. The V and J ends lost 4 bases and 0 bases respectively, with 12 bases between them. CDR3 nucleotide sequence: TGTGCCAGCAGCACAACAGTGGCTAGCACAGATACGCAGTATTTT. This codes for CASSTTVASTDTQYF.

In DNA, the CDR3 is TGTGCCTGGAGCTCGGACAGGGTTACATATAGCAATCAGCCCCAGCATTTT. Translated, it gives CAWSSDRVTYSNQPQHF. The J gene is TRBJ1-5, the V gene TRBV30; 8 bases are shared with TRBD1. Germline V gene lookup returns CDR1 GTSNPN and CDR2 SVGIG (reference sequence). V lost 3 bases to trimming and J lost 0 bases; unmatched junction nucleotides: 10. The CDR3 contains 17 residues.

CDR3 coding DNA: TGTGCCAGCAGTTTCGGGGGAACCTATGGCTACACCTTC. It encodes CASSFGGTYGYTF. The V call is TRBV12-3 or TRBV12-4, the J call TRBJ1-2, with a weak D call TRBD1 (5 bases). This CDR3 has 13 amino acids. Trimming cost V 3 bases and J 4 bases, with 9 bases left between them.

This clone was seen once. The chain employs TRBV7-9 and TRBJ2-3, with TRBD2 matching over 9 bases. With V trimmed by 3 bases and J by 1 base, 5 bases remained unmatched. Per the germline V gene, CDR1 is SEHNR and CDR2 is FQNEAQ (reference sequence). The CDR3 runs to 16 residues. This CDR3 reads CASSFPSGEGTDTQYF. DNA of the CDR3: TGTGCCAGCAGCTTCCCTAGCGGGGAGGGCACAGATACGCAGTATTTT.

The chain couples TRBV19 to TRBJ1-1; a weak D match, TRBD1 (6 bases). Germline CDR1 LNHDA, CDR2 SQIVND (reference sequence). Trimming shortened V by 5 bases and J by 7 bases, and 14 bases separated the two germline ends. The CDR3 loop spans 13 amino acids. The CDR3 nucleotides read TGTGCCAGTAGTGACCACCCGACAGGTGAAGCTTTCTTT. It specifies CASSDHPTGEAFF.